This TCR beta chain was recovered during a study of cytomegalovirus exposure and HLA in healthy donors. General study findings and limits: Researchers reported in a later analysis that a missense DCLRE1C variant was tied to TCR beta V- and J-gene trimming. CMV serostatus stood as the only immune exposure information on hand.

Concerning this clone: Its antigen is currently unknown.

Primers: 60 Vbeta forward and 13 Jbeta reverse. Sequencing used immunoSEQ multiplex PCR; TCRdb keeps in-frame clones, though not all of them. The sample shows 150,000 to 200,000 clones, roughly 80% of them seen only once. Germline V gives CDR1 SGHRS, CDR2 YFSETQ. J gave up 3 bases and V 0 bases, and 6 bases lay outside the gene matches. The CDR3 extends over 18 amino acids. Sequencing input: PBMCs. This chain joins TRBV5-1 and TRBJ2-4, with 13 bases fitting TRBD2. The clonotype comes from a woman between 18 and 29 years old in good health and CMV-seronegative. The CDR3 protein is CASSLGTSGSLGKNIQYF. The CDR3 region has the DNA TGCGCCAGCAGCTTGGGGACTAGCGGGAGTCTCGGCAAAAACATTCAGTACTTC.